Detailed here is one T cell receptor beta chain. Its binding antigen is unknown. No per-base quality is available; no much larger clone lies one base away. The record originates from a study of blood T cell repertoires in COVID-19 (TCRdb year 2020). Describing the broader study: Samples covering the acute and convalescent phases of COVID-19 were provided by collaborators in the United States, Italy and Spain. The material from the prospective study consisted of cDNA or gDNA derived from T cells, B-cell-depleted T cells, or PBMCs. Subjects who had been exposed to COVID-19, were actively infected with it, or had recovered from it provided the deeply sampled blood TCRbeta repertoires that made up the dataset. The repertoires were made available in a free public database intended to serve as a resource for research on the immune response to SARS-CoV-2. The samples were drawn from the first 160 participants of the ongoing ImmuneRACE study and from 1,254 subjects provided by 6 global collaborators. A de-identified subject ID, COVID-19 status, age in years and sex were almost always included in the sample metadata. HLA class I and class II types, where available, came from metadata supplied by the sample provider rather than from assay-based typing. Study-wide findings and limitations: Clinical and demographic metadata were provided uncurated, with the amount varying by source and participant.

Participants in the prospective study were enrolled through a virtual design, were aged roughly 18 to 90 years, and lived in about 25 United States geographic areas. To assign participants to cohorts, the prospective study relied on clinical history that participants themselves reported in a screening survey and a study questionnaire. Recovered participants in ImmuneRACE Cohort 3 were defined as having two consecutive negative NP/OP PCR tests, clearance from a healthcare professional, or resolution of symptoms. In the prospective study, mobile phlebotomists collected whole blood, serum and a nasopharyngeal or oropharyngeal swab from each participant. Over a roughly 2-month period, participants in the prospective study had the option of providing additional blood draws and questionnaires. Prospective study blood samples were shipped either frozen or at room temperature before DNA extraction. TCRbeta CDR3 regions were amplified from genomic DNA using the immunoSEQ Assay, a bias-controlled multiplex PCR. The authors processed their data as follows. The number of nucleated cells in each sample was estimated by amplification of reference gene primers within the assay. To quantify the absolute abundance of each unique TCRbeta CDR3 rearrangement, sequence reads were collapsed and filtered. For each sample, productive Simpson clonality was calculated as the square root of Simpson's diversity index across productive rearrangements. Entries here come from immuneACCESS through TCRdb and include only in-frame sequences with V and J called. Some clones fail to appear in such tables; in the studies checked, an unresolved V gene covers under half of the shortfall, and the cause of the remainder is unknown. That table is the source of V, J and clone size, and D and trimming were worked out from the DNA. Present in this sample are about 290,000 clones, around nine tenths of which were seen just once. The ten most abundant clones make up around 1.7% of the sample.

Taken from cysteine to phenylalanine, the CDR3 has 15 residues. Just CDR3 DNA is preserved here, 45 bases in frame from base 1. The germline V gene (reference sequence) sets CDR1 to LNHDA and CDR2 to SQIVND. Ends trimmed: V by 1 base, J by 8 bases; bases unmatched to a gene: 4. The sequence links TRBV19 to TRBJ2-1; 11 nucleotides in the junction match TRBD1. This receptor was taken from a woman aged 35 to 49 who had recovered from COVID-19. Sequenced input: PBMCs or T cells enriched from blood (not recorded which). Read as DNA, the sequence is TGTGCCAGTAGTATAGGCGGACAGGGGGCCCATGAGCAGTTCTTC. Its protein is CASSIGGQGAHEQFF.